This T cell receptor beta chain derives from a study of vaccination and CD4 T cells after COVID-19. As for the study in general: Overlapping peptides of the spike proteins of SARS-CoV-2, HCoV-NL63, HCoV-OC43 and HCoV-229E were used for cell stimulation. Broader study findings: Sampling was limited to relatively few convalescent patients, with no early post-infection timepoints studied.

The CDR3 sequence is 12 residues long. Germline lookup yields CDR1 MNHNS and CDR2 SASEGT. V lost 5 bases, J lost 9 bases, and 13 bases lay in between. Treatment reported: roughly 10-day PBMC culture with coronavirus spike peptide pools or control peptides (ViraFEST assay). An Oncomine TCR Beta short-read assay was used to sequence the DNA from cultured CD4+ T cells. Researchers extracted genomic DNA from CD4+ T cells that had been cultured. TCRdb analysed the PCR reads with MiXCR anew, one entry per CDR3 protein. The data contain around 26,000 distinct CDR3 sequences, 40% to 45% of them singletons. As concerns this clonotype: The target antigen is unknown.

The chain recombines TRBV6-1 with TRBJ2-5; perhaps D is TRBD1 or TRBD2 (5 bases each). The TCR sequence derives from a human donor who had recovered from COVID-19. Input material: CD4+ T cells from blood, cultured in vitro. Here the CDR3 reads CASSRDRGSQYF. DNA of the CDR3: TGTGCCAGCAGTCGGGACCGTGGGTCCCAGTACTTC.